Listed below are T cell receptor beta chains from one sample, sequenced in a study of PD-1 blockade in classical Hodgkin lymphoma. The repertoire was sequenced with immunoSEQ multiplex PCR; TCRdb's copy has only in-frame clones and lacks some. The table lists nearly 55,000 clones, 81% of them singletons. The sequenced sample was peripheral blood mononuclear cells (PBMCs), obtained at baseline. These receptors were obtained from a human donor with classical Hodgkin lymphoma. Both conserved end residues are part of each CDR3. A D gene is named only where the DNA matches it firmly.

v_gene: TRBV10-3
d_gene: .
CDR3aa: CAHASGNTIYF

v_gene: TRBV2
d_gene: .
CDR3aa: CASSEERDTEAFF

v_gene: TRBV11-3
d_gene: .
CDR3aa: CASSLFGVAYEQYF

v_gene: TRBV7-9
d_gene: .
CDR3aa: CASSPPAGYSYNEQFF

v_gene: TRBV6-5
d_gene: .
CDR3aa: CASRRDTLGYGYTF

v_gene: TRBV7-3
d_gene: .
CDR3aa: CASSGGSSTDTQYF

v_gene: TRBV6-6
d_gene: .
CDR3aa: CASILGDRVGGYTF

v_gene: TRBV12-5
d_gene: TRBD1
CDR3aa: CASGPRGLAGELFF

v_gene: TRBV30
d_gene: .
CDR3aa: CAWMGINYGYTF

v_gene: TRBV9
d_gene: .
CDR3aa: CASSVQPTNEQFF

v_gene: TRBV5-1
d_gene: .
CDR3aa: CASSLGGGKSIYEQFF

v_gene: TRBV2
d_gene: TRBD1
CDR3aa: CASTFGDRNTEAFF

v_gene: TRBV7-2
d_gene: .
CDR3aa: CASSLGAAGKTEKLFF

v_gene: TRBV15
d_gene: .
CDR3aa: CATSWDSYNEQFF

v_gene: TRBV27
d_gene: .
CDR3aa: CASSLPAWSPNELAKNIQYF